This T cell receptor beta chain was identified during a study of T-cell reconstitution after alpha-beta-depleted transplantation in children (dated by TCRdb to about 2016). Regarding the complete study: Using TCR repertoire profiling, the study quantitatively followed how T-cell immune reconstitution unfolded in children after TCRalphabeta/CD19-depleted allogeneic hematopoietic cell transplantation.

V lost 5 bases and J lost 1 base; the stretch between them is 20 bases long. Inclusive of the bounding cysteine and phenylalanine, the CDR3 is 17 residues long. The retained sequence is limited to the CDR3, 51 bases, with the frame set at the first base. Looking up the germline V gene yields CDR1 SGHAT and CDR2 FQNNGV. Note on this clonotype: It has no known antigen specificity. No clone much larger than this one lies a single base away; base qualities are absent.

The library came from PCR. Instrument used: Illumina HiSeq 2500. TCR libraries were prepared with molecular barcoding, using unique molecular identifiers to normalize TCRbeta repertoire quantification. The raw public data were reprocessed by TCRdb itself: fastp quality trimming at Q25, MiXCR clonotype calling, in-frame beta chains only. CDR3 protein duplicates are merged, each entry listing the most common genes and DNA. The sample includes approximately 270,000 distinct CDR3 sequences, with more than 20% observed a single time. Clones ranked in the top ten supply about 5% of the sample. General study outcomes and caveats: The apparently early recovery of alphabetaT-cell counts about two months after transplant reportedly depended on only several hundred rapidly expanded clones that came from non-depleted graft cells. In some patients, high TCRbeta diversity at day 60 was attributed to recipient T cells and intrathymic progenitors that had survived conditioning. Hyperexpanded clone frequencies declined over subsequent months; after one year, T-cell counts and TCRbeta diversity were mostly attributed to newly produced T cells.

Taken with the paper, the label for treatment or condition translates to: allogeneic hematopoietic cell transplantation with graft depleted of TCRalphabeta T cells and CD19 B cells. The transplant recipients were children given TCRalphabeta/CD19-depleted allogeneic hematopoietic cell grafts. The chain couples TRBV11-2 to TRBJ1-1; the D region possibly corresponds to TRBD1 (6 bases align). The sequence came from a female patient under 10 years old who had a stem cell transplant for congenital amegakaryocytic thrombocytopenia, so the T cells may come from the graft donor. The sample consisted of PBMCs, mostly from graft donor cells, taken 360 days after TCRalphabeta/CD19-depleted stem cell transplant. For the CDR3, the sequence is CASSITILQGSNTEAFF. The nucleotide sequence reads as follows: TGTGCCAGCAGCATAACTATACTACAGGGTTCGAACACTGAAGCTTTCTTT.